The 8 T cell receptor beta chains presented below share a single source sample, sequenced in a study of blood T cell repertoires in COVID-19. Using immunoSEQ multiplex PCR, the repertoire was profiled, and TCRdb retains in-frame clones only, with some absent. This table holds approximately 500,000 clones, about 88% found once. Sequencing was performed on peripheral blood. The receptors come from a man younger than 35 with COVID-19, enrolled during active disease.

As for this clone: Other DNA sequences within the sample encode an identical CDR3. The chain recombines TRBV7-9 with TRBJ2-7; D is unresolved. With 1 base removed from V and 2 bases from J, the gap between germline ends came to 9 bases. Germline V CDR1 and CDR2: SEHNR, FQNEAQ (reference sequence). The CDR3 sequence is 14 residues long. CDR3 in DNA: TGTGCCAGCAGCTTAGGTACAACACCCTACGAGCAGTACTTC. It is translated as CASSLGTTPYEQYF.

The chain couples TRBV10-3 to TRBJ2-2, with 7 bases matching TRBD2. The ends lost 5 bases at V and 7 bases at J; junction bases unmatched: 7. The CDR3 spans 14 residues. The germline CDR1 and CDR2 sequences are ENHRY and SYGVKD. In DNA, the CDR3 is TGTGCCATCAGTCCTGGCGGGAGTGTCGGGGAGCTGTTTTTT. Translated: CAISPGGSVGELFF.

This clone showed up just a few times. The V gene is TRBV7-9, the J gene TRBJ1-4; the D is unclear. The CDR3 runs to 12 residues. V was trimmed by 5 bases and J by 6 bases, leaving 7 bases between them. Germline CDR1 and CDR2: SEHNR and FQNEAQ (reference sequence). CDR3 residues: CASSESDEKLFF. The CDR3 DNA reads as TGTGCCAGCAGCGAGTCGGATGAAAAACTGTTTTTT.

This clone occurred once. The CDR3 loop is CASSPGTGASYEQYF. DNA of the CDR3: TGTGCCAGCAGCCCCGGGACAGGGGCCTCCTACGAGCAGTACTTC. V and J are TRBV7-6 and TRBJ2-7; 10 bases are a match to TRBD1. Germline V lookup: CDR1 SGHVS, CDR2 FNYEAQ. J lost 0 bases, V lost 5 bases, and 4 bases had no gene match. CDR3 length: 15 amino acids.

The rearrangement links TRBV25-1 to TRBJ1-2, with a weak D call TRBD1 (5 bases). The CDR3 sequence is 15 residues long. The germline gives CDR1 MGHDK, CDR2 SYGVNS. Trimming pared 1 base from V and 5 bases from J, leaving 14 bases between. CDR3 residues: CASSELRGVGYGYTF. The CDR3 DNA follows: TGTGCCAGCAGTGAATTGCGGGGGGTCGGGTATGGCTACACCTTC.

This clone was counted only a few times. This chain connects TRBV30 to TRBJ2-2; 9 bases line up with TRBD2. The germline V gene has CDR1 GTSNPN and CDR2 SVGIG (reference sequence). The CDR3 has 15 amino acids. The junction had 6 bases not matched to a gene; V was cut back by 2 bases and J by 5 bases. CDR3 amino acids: CAWSKAGGTTGELFF. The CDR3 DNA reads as TGTGCCTGGAGTAAGGCGGGAGGGACGACCGGGGAGCTGTTTTTT. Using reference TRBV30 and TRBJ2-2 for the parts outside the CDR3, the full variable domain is SQTIHQWPATLVQPVGSPLSLECTVEGTSNPNLYWYRQAAGRGLQLLFYSVGIGQISSEVPQNLSASRPQDRQFILSSKKLLLSDSGFYLCAWSKAGGTTGELFFGEGSRLTVL.

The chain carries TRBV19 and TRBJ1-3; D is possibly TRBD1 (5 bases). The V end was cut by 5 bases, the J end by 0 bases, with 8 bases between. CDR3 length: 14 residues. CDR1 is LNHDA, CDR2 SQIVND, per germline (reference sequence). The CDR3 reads CASSEQVSGNTIYF. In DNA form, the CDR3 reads TGTGCCAGTAGTGAACAGGTCTCTGGAAACACCATATATTTT.

The CDR3 region has the DNA TGTGCCAGTACCGCGAGGCGAAACACCATATATTTT. It codes for CASTARRNTIYF. The chain carries TRBV19 and TRBJ1-3; unclear D gene. Germline V gives CDR1 LNHDA, CDR2 SQIVND (reference sequence). This CDR3 contains 12 residues. Trimming shortened V by 7 bases and J by 5 bases, and 9 bases separated the two germline ends.